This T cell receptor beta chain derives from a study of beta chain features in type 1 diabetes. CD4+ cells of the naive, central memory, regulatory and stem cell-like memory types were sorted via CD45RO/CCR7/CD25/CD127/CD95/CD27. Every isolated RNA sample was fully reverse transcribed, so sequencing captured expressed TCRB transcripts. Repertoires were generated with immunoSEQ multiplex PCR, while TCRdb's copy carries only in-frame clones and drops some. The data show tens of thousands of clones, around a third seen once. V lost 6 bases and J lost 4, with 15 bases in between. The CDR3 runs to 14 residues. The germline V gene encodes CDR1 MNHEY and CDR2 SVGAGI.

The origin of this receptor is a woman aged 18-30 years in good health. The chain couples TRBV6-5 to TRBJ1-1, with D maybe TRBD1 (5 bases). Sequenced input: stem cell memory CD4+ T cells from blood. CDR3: CASSHLLQGTEAFF. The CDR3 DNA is TGTGCCAGCAGCCACTTACTTCAGGGCACTGAAGCTTTCTTT.